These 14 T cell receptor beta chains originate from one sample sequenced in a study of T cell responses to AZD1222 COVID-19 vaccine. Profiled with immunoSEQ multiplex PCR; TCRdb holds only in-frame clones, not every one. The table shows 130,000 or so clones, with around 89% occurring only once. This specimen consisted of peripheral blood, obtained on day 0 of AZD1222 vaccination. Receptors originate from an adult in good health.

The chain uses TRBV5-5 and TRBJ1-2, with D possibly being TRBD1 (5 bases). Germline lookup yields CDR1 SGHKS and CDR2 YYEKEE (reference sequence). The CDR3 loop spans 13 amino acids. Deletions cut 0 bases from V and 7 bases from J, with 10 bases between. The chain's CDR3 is CASSLDRRGGYTF. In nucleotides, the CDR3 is TGTGCCAGCAGCTTGGACAGGAGGGGTGGCTACACCTTC.

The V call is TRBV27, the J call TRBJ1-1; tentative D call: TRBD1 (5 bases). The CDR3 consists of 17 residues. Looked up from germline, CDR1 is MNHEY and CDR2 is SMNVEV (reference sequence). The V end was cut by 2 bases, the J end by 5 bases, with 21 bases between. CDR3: CASSLGGLGGRGTEAFF. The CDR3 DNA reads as TGTGCCAGCAGTTTAGGGGGACTGGGGGGTCGGGGAACTGAAGCTTTCTTT.

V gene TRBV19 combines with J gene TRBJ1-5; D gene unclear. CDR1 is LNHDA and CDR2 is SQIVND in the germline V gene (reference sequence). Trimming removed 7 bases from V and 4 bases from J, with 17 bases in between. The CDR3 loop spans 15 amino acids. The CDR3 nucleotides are TGTGCCAGTACCCCCCAAGTGGCACCAAATCAGCCCCAGCATTTT. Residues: CASTPQVAPNQPQHF.

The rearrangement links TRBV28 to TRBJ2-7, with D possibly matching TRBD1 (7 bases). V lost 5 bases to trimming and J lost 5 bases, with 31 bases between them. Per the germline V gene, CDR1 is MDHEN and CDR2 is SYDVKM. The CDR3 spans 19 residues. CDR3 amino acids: CASSPPYRGTGTRWDEQYF. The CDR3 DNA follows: TGTGCCAGCAGTCCTCCCTACAGGGGTACCGGGACTCGGTGGGACGAGCAGTACTTC. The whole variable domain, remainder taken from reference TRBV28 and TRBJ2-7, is DVKVTQSSRYLVKRTGEKVFLECVQDMDHENMFWYRQDPGLGLRLIYFSYDVKMKEKGDIPEGYSVSREKKERFSLILESASTNQTSMYLCASSPPYRGTGTRWDEQYFGPGTRLTVT.

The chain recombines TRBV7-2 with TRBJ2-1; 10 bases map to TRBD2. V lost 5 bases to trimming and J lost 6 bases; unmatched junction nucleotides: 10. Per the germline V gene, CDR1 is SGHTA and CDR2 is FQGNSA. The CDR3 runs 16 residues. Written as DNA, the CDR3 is TGTGCCAGCAGCCCTAGGCCTAGCGGGGGACCCAATGAGCAGTTCTTC. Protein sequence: CASSPRPSGGPNEQFF.

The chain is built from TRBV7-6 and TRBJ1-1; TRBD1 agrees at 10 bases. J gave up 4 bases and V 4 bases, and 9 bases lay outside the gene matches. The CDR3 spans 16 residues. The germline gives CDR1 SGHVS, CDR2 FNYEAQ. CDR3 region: CASSSRQGARGTEAFF. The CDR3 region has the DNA TGTGCCAGCAGCTCTAGACAGGGGGCTAGGGGCACTGAAGCTTTCTTT.

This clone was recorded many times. CDR3 bases: TGTGCCAGCAGTTTTGTGGATTATAATTCACCCCTCCACTTT. Residues: CASSFVDYNSPLHF. This chain links TRBV6-5 with TRBJ1-6; D gene uncertain. Germline V gives CDR1 MNHEY, CDR2 SVGAGI. V was clipped by 4 bases and J by 4 bases, with 8 bases between them. The length of the CDR3 is 14 residues.

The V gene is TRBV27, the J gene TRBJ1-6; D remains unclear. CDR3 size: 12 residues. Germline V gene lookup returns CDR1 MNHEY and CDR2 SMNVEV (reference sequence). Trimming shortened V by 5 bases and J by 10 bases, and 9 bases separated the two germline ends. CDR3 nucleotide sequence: TGTGCCAGCAGTCCCCCGGCCTCACCCCTCCACTTT. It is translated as CASSPPASPLHF.

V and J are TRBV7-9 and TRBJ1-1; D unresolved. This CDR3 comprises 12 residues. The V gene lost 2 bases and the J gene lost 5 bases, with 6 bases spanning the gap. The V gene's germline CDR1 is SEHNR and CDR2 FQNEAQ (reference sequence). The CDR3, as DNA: TGTGCCAGCAGCTTACACGGGACTGAAGCTTTCTTT. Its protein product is CASSLHGTEAFF. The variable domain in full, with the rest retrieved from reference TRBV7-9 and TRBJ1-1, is DTGVSQNPRHKITKRGQNVTFRCDPISEHNRLYWYRQTLGQGPEFLTYFQNEAQLEKSRLLSDRFSAERPKGSFSTLEIQRTEQGDSAMYLCASSLHGTEAFFGQGTRLTVV.

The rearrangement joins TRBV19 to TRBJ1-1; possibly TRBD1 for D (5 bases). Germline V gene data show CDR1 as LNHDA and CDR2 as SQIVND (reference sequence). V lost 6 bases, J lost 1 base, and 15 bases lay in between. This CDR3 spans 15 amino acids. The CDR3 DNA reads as TGTGCCAGTAGCCATAGTTGGGGGAGGAACACTGAAGCTTTCTTT. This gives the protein CASSHSWGRNTEAFF.

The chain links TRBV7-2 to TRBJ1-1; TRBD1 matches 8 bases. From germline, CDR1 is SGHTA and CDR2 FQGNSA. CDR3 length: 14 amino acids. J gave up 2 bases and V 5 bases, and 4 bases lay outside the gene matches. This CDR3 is CASSPDRVNTEAFF. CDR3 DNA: TGTGCCAGCAGCCCGGACAGGGTTAACACTGAAGCTTTCTTT.

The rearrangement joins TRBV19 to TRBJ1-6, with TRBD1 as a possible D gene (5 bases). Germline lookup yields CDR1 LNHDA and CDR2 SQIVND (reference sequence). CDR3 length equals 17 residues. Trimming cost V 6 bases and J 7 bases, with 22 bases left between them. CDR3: CASREPRRGAQNSPLHF. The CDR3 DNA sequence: TGTGCCAGTAGGGAACCCCGCCGGGGCGCGCAGAATTCACCCCTCCACTTT.

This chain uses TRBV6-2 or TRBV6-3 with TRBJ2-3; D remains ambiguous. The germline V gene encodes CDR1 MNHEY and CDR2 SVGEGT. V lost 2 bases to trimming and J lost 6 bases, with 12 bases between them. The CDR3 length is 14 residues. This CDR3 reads CASSYELGLDTQYF. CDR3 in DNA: TGTGCCAGCAGTTACGAACTGGGTCTGGATACGCAGTATTTT.

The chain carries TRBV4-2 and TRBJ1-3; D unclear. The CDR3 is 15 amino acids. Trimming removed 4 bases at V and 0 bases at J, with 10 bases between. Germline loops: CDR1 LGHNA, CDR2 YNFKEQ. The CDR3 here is CASSRGRDSGNTIYF. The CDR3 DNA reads TGTGCCAGCAGCCGCGGACGGGACTCTGGAAACACCATATATTTT.